What follows describes a single TCR beta chain. No antigen is known for it. Disease in donors with ophthalmopathy had moderate-to-severe activity, CAS ≥3, NOSPECS ≥4 and under 3 months' duration. This sample is part of a study of Graves' ophthalmopathy and Graves' hyperthyroidism. In the study overall: Peripheral blood collection took place at initial diagnosis, before any treatment. Overall study findings and caveats: Appearing in blood as well were most expanded thyroid clonotypes above 0.001 frequency. Ophthalmopathy cases were distinguished from stable hyperthyroidism by a 13-signature model, reaching around 88% sensitivity and around 81% specificity.

CDR3 regions of TCR beta were amplified from RNA transcripts. RT-PCR was first run with HTBI primers, then multiplex PCR in a second round. TCRdb reanalysed the multiplex PCR reads using MiXCR and keeps one entry per CDR3 protein. The table records 200,000 to 250,000 distinct CDR3 sequences, roughly 27% of them present only once. V was clipped by 6 bases and J by 1 base; unmatched bases: 8. The CDR3 totals 15 residues. Germline-derived CDR1 and CDR2 are DFQATT and SNEGSKA (reference sequence). The sample was peripheral blood. This clonotype originated in a man between 50 and 59 years old with Graves' ophthalmopathy. The J gene is TRBJ2-7, the V gene TRBV20-1, with TRBD1 matching over 11 bases. The CDR3 protein is CSAENGQGASYEQYF. The CDR3 DNA sequence: TGCAGTGCAGAAAACGGACAGGGGGCTTCCTACGAGCAGTACTTC.